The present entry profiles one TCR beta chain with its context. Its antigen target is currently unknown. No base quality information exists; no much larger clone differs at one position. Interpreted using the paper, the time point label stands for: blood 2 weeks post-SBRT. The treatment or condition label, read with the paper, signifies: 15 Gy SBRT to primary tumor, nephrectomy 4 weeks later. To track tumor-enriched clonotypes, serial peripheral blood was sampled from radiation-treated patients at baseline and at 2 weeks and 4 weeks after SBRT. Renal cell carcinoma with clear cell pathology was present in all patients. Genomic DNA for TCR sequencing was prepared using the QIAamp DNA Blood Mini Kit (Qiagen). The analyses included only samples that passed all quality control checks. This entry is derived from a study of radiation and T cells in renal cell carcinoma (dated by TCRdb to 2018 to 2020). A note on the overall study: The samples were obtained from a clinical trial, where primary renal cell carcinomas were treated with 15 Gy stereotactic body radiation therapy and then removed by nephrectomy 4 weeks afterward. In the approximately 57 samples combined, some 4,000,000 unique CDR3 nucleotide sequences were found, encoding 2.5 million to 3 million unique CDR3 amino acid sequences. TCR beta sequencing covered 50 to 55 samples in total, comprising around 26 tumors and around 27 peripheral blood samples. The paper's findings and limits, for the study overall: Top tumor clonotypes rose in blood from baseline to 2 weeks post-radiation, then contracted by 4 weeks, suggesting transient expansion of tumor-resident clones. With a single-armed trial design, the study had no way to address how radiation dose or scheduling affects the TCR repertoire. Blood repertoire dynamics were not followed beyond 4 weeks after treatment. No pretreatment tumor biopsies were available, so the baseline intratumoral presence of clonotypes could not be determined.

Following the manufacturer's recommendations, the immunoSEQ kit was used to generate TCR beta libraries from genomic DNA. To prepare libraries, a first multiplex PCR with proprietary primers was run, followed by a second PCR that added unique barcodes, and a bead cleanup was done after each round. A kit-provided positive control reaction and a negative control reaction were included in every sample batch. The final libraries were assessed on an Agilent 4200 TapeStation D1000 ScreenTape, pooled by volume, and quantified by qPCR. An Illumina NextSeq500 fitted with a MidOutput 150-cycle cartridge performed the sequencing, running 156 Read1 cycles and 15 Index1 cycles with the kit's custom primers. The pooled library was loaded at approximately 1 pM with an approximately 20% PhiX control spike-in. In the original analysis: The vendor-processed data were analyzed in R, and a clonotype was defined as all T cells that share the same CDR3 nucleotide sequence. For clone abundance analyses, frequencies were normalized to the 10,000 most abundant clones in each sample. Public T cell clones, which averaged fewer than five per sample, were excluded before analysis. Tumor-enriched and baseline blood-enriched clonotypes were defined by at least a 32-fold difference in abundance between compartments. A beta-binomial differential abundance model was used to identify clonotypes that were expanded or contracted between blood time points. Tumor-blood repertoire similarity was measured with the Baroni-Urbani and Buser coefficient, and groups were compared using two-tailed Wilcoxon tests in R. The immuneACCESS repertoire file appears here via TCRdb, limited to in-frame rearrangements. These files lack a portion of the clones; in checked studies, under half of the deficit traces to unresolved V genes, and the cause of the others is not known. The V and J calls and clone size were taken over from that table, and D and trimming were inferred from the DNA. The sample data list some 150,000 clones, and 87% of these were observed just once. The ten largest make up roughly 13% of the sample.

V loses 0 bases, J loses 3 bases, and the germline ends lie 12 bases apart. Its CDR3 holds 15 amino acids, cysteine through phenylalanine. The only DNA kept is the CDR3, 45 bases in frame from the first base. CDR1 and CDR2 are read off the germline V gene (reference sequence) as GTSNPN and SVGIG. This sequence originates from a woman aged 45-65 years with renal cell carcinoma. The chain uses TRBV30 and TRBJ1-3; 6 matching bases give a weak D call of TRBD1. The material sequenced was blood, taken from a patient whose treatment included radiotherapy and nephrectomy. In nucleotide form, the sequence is TGTGCCTGGAGTGTAGGACAGAACAGTGGAAACACCATATATTTT. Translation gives CAWSVGQNSGNTIYF.